One sample yielded the 22 T cell receptor beta chains listed below, sequenced in a study of CD8 T cells in Susac syndrome. A quantity of about 0.5 to 1 ug RNA underwent reverse transcription using random hexamers. Each CDR3 protein is one row after TCRdb ran MiXCR on the immunoSEQ multiplex PCR reads. The sample lists about 280,000 distinct CDR3 sequences; about 88% were seen once. What was sequenced was CD8+ T cells from PBMCs. These TCRs come from a human donor with multiple sclerosis.

The genes are TRBV2 and TRBJ2-7; D gene uncertain. The CDR3 is 12 residues long. Trimming cost V 8 bases and J 2 bases, with 10 bases left between them. The V gene's germline CDR1 is SNHLY and CDR2 FYNNEI. The CDR3 coding sequence is TGTGCCAGCCATAAATCCACCTACGAGCAGTACTTC. It yields the protein CASHKSTYEQYF.

V and J are TRBV25-1 and TRBJ1-5, with TRBD1 as a possible D gene (6 bases). Between the trimmed V and J ends, which lost 3 bases and 4 bases, there was a span of 19 bases. This CDR3 is built from 17 residues. CDR1 is MGHDK, CDR2 SYGVNS, per germline. CDR3 loop: CASSDPIIQGWNQPQHF. The CDR3 nucleotides are TGTGCCAGCAGTGATCCCATCATACAGGGTTGGAATCAGCCCCAGCATTTT.

This chain links TRBV7-8 with TRBJ2-3; 12 bases align to TRBD2. CDR1 is SGHVS, CDR2 FQNEAQ, per germline. The CDR3 runs 16 residues. With V trimmed by 5 bases and J by 4 bases, 7 bases remained unmatched. CDR3 sequence reads: CASSRRLAGVSDTQYF. CDR3 coding DNA: TGTGCCAGCAGCCGGCGACTAGCGGGAGTGTCAGATACGCAGTATTTT.

The chain couples TRBV9 to TRBJ2-7; 9 positions match TRBD1. Germline-derived CDR1 and CDR2 are SGDLS and YYNGEE. This CDR3 region has 14 residues. V was pared by 3 bases and J by 5 bases, with 6 bases of the junction left unmatched. The CDR3 bases are TGTGCCAGCAGCGACACTGGGACAGGGAACGAGCAGTACTTC. Residues: CASSDTGTGNEQYF.

The V call is TRBV10-2, the J call TRBJ2-7; tentative D call: TRBD2 (6 bases). V was pared by 7 bases and J by 4 bases, with 11 bases between. CDR1 is WSHSY, CDR2 SAAADI, per germline. The CDR3 spans 12 residues. Here the CDR3 DNA reads TGCGCCAGCACGGGGGTTGAGTACGAGCAGTACTTC. Amino acids: CASTGVEYEQYF.

CDR3 nucleotide sequence: TGTGCCAGCAGCGTAGAGGCGCGTACTACCTACGAGCAGTACTTC. Protein product: CASSVEARTTYEQYF. The chain is built from TRBV9 and TRBJ2-7; no definite D call. The CDR3 contains 15 residues. V was clipped by 0 bases and J by 2 bases, with 12 bases between them. CDR1 is SGDLS and CDR2 is YYNGEE in the germline V gene.

The rearrangement uses TRBV4-1 and TRBJ2-5; D is unresolved. The germline gives CDR1 MGHRA, CDR2 YSYEKL. V was trimmed by 0 bases and J by 2 bases, leaving 10 bases between them. The length of the CDR3 is 15 residues. The CDR3 is CASSQDLSRQETQYF. In DNA, the CDR3 is TGCGCCAGCAGCCAAGATTTATCTAGGCAAGAGACCCAGTACTTC.

This clonotype was counted only a few times. This chain connects TRBV2 to TRBJ2-7; D possibly uses TRBD1 or TRBD2 (5 bases each). V was shortened by 8 bases and J by 0 bases, with 11 bases between the two germline ends. Germline V gene lookup returns CDR1 SNHLY and CDR2 FYNNEI. The CDR3 has 13 amino acids. The CDR3 reads CASSYGASYEQYF. In nucleotides, the CDR3 is TGTGCCAGCTCCTACGGGGCCTCCTACGAGCAGTACTTC. The full variable domain, rest sourced from reference TRBV2 and TRBJ2-7, is EPEVTQTPSHQVTQMGQEVILRCVPISNHLYFYWYRQILGQKVEFLVSFYNNEISEKSEIFDDQFSVERPDGSNFTLKIRSTKLEDSAMYFCASSYGASYEQYFGPGTRLTVT.

The chain combines TRBV27 with TRBJ1-2, with D perhaps TRBD1 (6 bases). V was trimmed by 5 bases and J by 4 bases, leaving 11 bases between them. Germline CDR1 is MNHEY and CDR2 is SMNVEV (reference sequence). The CDR3 consists of 13 residues. For the CDR3, the DNA is TGTGCCAGCAGTCGACAGGACCTCTATGGCTACACCTTC. It specifies CASSRQDLYGYTF.

The chain has TRBV10-3 and TRBJ2-7; 8 nucleotides match TRBD1. There are 14 residues in the CDR3. Germline CDR1 and CDR2: ENHRY and SYGVKD. Trimming removed 4 bases from V and 4 bases from J; junction bases left unmatched: 6. The CDR3 coding sequence is TGTGCCATCAGTGGGACAGGGCAAGGTTACGAGCAGTACTTC. The encoded protein is CAISGTGQGYEQYF.

The rearrangement joins TRBV27 to TRBJ2-7; possible D gene TRBD2, 5 bases. This CDR3 comprises 12 residues. Germline CDR1 reads MNHEY; CDR2 reads SMNVEV (reference sequence). Deletions cut 5 bases from V and 6 bases from J, with 11 bases between. CDR3 DNA sequence: TGTGCCAGCAGTGGGAGACTTTCCGAGCAGTACTTC. Protein sequence: CASSGRLSEQYF.

J is TRBJ1-5 and V is TRBV6-2 or TRBV6-3, with unresolved D. V lost 6 bases and J lost 9, with 15 bases in between. The CDR3 loop spans 13 amino acids. The V gene's germline CDR1 is MNHEY and CDR2 SVGEGT. This CDR3 is CASSPVEWGPQHF. In DNA, the CDR3 is TGTGCCAGCAGCCCTGTGGAGTGGGGGCCCCAGCATTTT.

The rearrangement links TRBV28 to TRBJ2-7, with D perhaps matching TRBD1 or TRBD2 (5 bases each). The CDR3 sequence is 15 residues long. The ends were cut back, 5 bases at V and 3 bases at J, with 17 bases in the middle. Germline values: CDR1 MDHEN, CDR2 SYDVKM. This CDR3 reads CASSPLSGTLYEQYF. The CDR3 bases are TGTGCCAGCAGTCCCCTTTCCGGGACCCTCTACGAGCAGTACTTC. Drawing the rest from reference TRBV28 and TRBJ2-7, the complete variable domain is DVKVTQSSRYLVKRTGEKVFLECVQDMDHENMFWYRQDPGLGLRLIYFSYDVKMKEKGDIPEGYSVSREKKERFSLILESASTNQTSMYLCASSPLSGTLYEQYFGPGTRLTVT.

The chain couples TRBV7-9 to TRBJ2-2; D unresolved. The CDR3 runs 12 residues. In germline, CDR1 is SEHNR, CDR2 FQNEAQ (reference sequence). V dropped 4 bases and J dropped 4 bases, with 4 bases sitting between them. In DNA form, the CDR3 reads TGTGCCAGCAGCTCCTTCACCGGGGAGCTGTTTTTT. Amino acids: CASSSFTGELFF.

The V gene is TRBV6-5, the J gene TRBJ2-4; possibly TRBD2 for D (6 bases). The ends were cut back, 4 bases at V and 3 bases at J, with 22 bases in the middle. Germline V gene lookup returns CDR1 MNHEY and CDR2 SVGAGI. This CDR3 spans 18 amino acids. CDR3 amino acids: CASSLIPFWREGKNIQYF. CDR3 in DNA: TGTGCCAGCAGTTTGATTCCCTTCTGGCGGGAAGGCAAAAACATTCAGTACTTC.

A single count supports this clonotype. The chain is built from TRBV20-1 and TRBJ1-2, with D hard to call. V lost 0 bases to trimming and J lost 1 base, with 15 bases between them. Germline-derived CDR1 and CDR2 are DFQATT and SNEGSKA (reference sequence). The CDR3 has 16 residues. The CDR3 nucleotides are TGCAGTGCTAGAGATCCCCGCGGAATGATTAACTATGGCTACACCTTC. Encoded protein: CSARDPRGMINYGYTF.

The chain recombines TRBV7-2 with TRBJ2-2; 11 positions agree with TRBD2. The junction had 7 bases not matched to a gene; V was cut back by 0 bases and J by 7 bases. The germline V gene has CDR1 SGHTA and CDR2 FQGNSA. There are 17 residues in the CDR3. The CDR3 DNA sequence: TGTGCCAGCAGCTTAGCGCTAGCGGGAGGACTCGGCGGGGAGCTGTTTTTT. It encodes CASSLALAGGLGGELFF. The full variable domain, completed using reference TRBV7-2 and TRBJ2-2, is GAGVSQSPSNKVTEKGKDVELRCDPISGHTALYWYRQSLGQGLEFLIYFQGNSAPDKSGLPSDRFSAERTGGSVSTLTIQRTQQEDSAVYLCASSLALAGGLGGELFFGEGSRLTVL.

V is TRBV29-1 and J is TRBJ2-5; maybe TRBD2 (6 bases). The germline CDR1 and CDR2 sequences are SQVTM and ANQGSEA. Deletions cut 5 bases from V and 4 bases from J, with 17 bases between. The CDR3 is made up of 14 amino acids. The CDR3 DNA follows: TGCAGCGTTTCCTCGACTAGGTCGAGAGAGACCCAGTACTTC. Amino acids: CSVSSTRSRETQYF.

This chain connects TRBV27 to TRBJ2-3, with a weak D call TRBD2 (6 bases). Germline V gene data show CDR1 as MNHEY and CDR2 as SMNVEV (reference sequence). Trimming pared 5 bases from V and 6 bases from J, leaving 12 bases between. There are 13 residues in the CDR3. CDR3 DNA sequence: TGTGCCAGCAGTCCCAGACTAGGGGATACGCAGTATTTT. Translated, it gives CASSPRLGDTQYF.

The V gene is TRBV6-2 or TRBV6-3, the J gene TRBJ2-7; 14 bases match TRBD2. J lost 4 bases, V lost 2 bases, and 10 bases had no gene match. Germline V gives CDR1 MNHEY, CDR2 SVGEGT. This CDR3 has 18 residues. The CDR3 sequence: CASSYLLRLAGGLYEQYF. The CDR3 DNA follows: TGTGCCAGCAGTTACCTTCTACGACTAGCGGGAGGGCTTTACGAGCAGTACTTC.

V usage is TRBV6-4 and J usage is TRBJ2-1; 7 bases line up with TRBD2. Per germline, CDR1 MRHNA and CDR2 SNTAGT. The CDR3 is 15 residues long. V dropped 3 bases and J dropped 4; count of bases not matched to a gene: 6. The CDR3 DNA reads as TGTGCCAGCAGTGAGTACGGCGGGGGATACAATGAGCAGTTCTTC. Translated: CASSEYGGGYNEQFF.

The genes are TRBV20-1 and TRBJ2-7, with D perhaps given as TRBD1 or TRBD2 (5 bases each). Trimming cost V 6 bases and J 4 bases, with 25 bases left between them. CDR1 is DFQATT and CDR2 is SNEGSKA in the germline V gene (reference sequence). The CDR3 totals 16 residues. The chain's CDR3 is CSARPRQSATGYEQYF. The CDR3 nucleotides read TGCAGTGCCCGACCTCGACAGTCAGCAACGGGATACGAGCAGTACTTC.